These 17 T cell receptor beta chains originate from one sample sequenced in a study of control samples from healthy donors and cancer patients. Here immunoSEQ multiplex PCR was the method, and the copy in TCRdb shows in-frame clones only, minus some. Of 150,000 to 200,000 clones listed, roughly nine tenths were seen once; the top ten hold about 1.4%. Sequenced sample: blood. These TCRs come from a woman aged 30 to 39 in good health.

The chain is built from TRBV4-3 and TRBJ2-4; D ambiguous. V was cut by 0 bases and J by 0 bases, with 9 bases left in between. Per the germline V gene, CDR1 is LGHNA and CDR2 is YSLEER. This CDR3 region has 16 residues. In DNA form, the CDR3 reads TGCGCCAGCAGCCAAGATCTTTCAGTAGCCAAAAACATTCAGTACTTC. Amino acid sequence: CASSQDLSVAKNIQYF.

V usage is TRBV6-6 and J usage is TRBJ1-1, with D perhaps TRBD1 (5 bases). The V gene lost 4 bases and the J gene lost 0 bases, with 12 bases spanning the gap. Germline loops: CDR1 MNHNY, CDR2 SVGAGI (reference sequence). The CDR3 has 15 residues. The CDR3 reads CASSSRAGVNTEAFF. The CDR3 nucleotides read TGTGCCAGCAGTTCAAGGGCGGGGGTGAACACTGAAGCTTTCTTT.

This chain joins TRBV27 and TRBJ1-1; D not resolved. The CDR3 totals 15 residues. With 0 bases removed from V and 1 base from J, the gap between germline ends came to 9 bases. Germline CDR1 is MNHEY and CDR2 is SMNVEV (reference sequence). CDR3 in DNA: TGTGCCAGCAGTTTATCTAAGGGTGGGAACACTGAAGCTTTCTTT. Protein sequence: CASSLSKGGNTEAFF.

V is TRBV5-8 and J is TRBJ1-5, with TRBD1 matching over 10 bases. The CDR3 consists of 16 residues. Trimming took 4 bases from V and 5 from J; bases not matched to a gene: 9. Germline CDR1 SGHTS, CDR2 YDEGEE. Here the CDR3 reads CASSLPGTGVYQPQHF. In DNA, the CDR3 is TGTGCCAGCAGCCTTCCCGGGACAGGGGTATATCAGCCCCAGCATTTT. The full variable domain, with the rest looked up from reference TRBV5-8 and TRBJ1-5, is EAGVTQSPTHLIKTRGQQATLRCSPISGHTSVYWYQQALGLGLQFLLWYDEGEERNRGNFPPRFSGRQFPNYSSELNVNALELEDSALYLCASSLPGTGVYQPQHFGDGTRLSIL.

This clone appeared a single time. The CDR3 spells CASSPSPQGNQPQHF. The CDR3 nucleotides read TGTGCCAGCAGTCCCTCCCCCCAGGGAAATCAGCCCCAGCATTTT. This sequence joins TRBV6-5 and TRBJ1-5; tentative D call: TRBD1 (5 bases). The CDR3 is made up of 15 amino acids. Germline CDR1 and CDR2: MNHEY and SVGAGI. Trimming took off 5 bases at V and 4 bases at J, with 15 bases between the two ends.

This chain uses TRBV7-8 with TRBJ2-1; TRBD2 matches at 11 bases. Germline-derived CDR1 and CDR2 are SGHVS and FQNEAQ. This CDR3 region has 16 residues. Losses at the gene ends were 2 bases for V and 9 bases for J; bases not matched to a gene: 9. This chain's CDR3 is CASSLRLAGGGFEQFF. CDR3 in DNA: TGTGCCAGCAGCTTAAGGCTAGCGGGAGGAGGGTTTGAGCAGTTCTTC. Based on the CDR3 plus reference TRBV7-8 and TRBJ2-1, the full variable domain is GAGVSQSPRYKVAKRGQDVALRCDPISGHVSLFWYQQALGQGPEFLTYFQNEAQLDKSGLPSDRFFAERPEGSVSTLKIQRTQQEDSAVYLCASSLRLAGGGFEQFFGPGTRLTVL.

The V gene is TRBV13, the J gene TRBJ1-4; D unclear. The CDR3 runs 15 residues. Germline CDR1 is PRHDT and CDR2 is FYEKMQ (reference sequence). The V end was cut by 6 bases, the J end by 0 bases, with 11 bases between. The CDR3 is CASSLGLTTNEKLFF. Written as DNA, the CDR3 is TGTGCCAGCAGTCTAGGGCTCACAACTAATGAAAAACTGTTTTTT.

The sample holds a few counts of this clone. In DNA form, the CDR3 reads TGTGCCAGCAGCCCAGATAGCGGGGCCGCCTACGAGCAGTACTTC. This encodes CASSPDSGAAYEQYF. The chain recombines TRBV4-2 with TRBJ2-7; 8 positions agree with TRBD2. Germline lookup yields CDR1 LGHNA and CDR2 YNFKEQ. The CDR3 is 15 residues long. J lost 2 bases, V lost 4 bases, and 7 bases had no gene match.

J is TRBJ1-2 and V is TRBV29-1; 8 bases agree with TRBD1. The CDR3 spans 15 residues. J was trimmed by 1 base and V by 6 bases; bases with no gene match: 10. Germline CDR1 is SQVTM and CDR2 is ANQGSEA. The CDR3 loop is CSVGQVPEDNYGYTF. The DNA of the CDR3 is TGCAGCGTGGGACAGGTGCCGGAGGATAACTATGGCTACACCTTC. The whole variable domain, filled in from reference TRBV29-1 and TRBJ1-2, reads SAVISQKPSRDICQRGTSLTIQCQVDSQVTMMFWYRQQPGQSLTLIATANQGSEATYESGFVIDKFPISRPNLTFSTLTVSNMSPEDSSIYLCSVGQVPEDNYGYTFGSGTRLTVV.

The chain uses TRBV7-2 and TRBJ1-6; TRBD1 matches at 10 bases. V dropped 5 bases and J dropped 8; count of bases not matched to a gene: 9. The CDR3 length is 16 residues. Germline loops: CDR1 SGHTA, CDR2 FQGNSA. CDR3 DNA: TGTGCCAGCAGCCAACCGGACAGGGGGGTTTATTCACCCCTCCACTTT. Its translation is CASSQPDRGVYSPLHF. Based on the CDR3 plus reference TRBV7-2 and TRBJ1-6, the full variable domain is GAGVSQSPSNKVTEKGKDVELRCDPISGHTALYWYRQSLGQGLEFLIYFQGNSAPDKSGLPSDRFSAERTGGSVSTLTIQRTQQEDSAVYLCASSQPDRGVYSPLHFGNGTRLTVT.

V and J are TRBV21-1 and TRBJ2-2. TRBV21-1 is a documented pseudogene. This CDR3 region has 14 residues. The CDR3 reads CASSRGSNTGELFF. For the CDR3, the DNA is TGTGCCAGCAGCAGGGGTTCAAACACCGGGGAGCTGTTTTTT.

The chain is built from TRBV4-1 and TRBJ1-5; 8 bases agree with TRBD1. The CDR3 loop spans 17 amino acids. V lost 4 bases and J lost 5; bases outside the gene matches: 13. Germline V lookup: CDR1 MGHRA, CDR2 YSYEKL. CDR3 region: CASSRQGMVTRYQPQHF. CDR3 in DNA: TGCGCCAGCAGCCGACAGGGGATGGTAACACGTTATCAGCCCCAGCATTTT.

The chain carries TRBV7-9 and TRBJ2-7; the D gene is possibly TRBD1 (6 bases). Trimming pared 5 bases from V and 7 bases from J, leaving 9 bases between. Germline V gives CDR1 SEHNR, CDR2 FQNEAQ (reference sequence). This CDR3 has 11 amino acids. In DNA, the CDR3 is TGTGCCAGCAGCAACAGGGAGGAGCAGTACTTC. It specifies CASSNREEQYF.

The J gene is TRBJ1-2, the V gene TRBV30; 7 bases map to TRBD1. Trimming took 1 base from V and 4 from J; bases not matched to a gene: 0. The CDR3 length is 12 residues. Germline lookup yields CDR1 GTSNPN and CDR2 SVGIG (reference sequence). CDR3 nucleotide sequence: TGTGCCTGGAGTGGACAGGGCTATGGCTACACCTTC. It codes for CAWSGQGYGYTF.

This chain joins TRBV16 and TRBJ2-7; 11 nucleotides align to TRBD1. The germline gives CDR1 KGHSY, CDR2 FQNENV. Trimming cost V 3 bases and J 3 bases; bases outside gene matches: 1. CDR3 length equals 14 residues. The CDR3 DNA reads TGTGCCAGCAGCCAGGGACAGGGGGTCTACGAGCAGTACTTC. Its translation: CASSQGQGVYEQYF.

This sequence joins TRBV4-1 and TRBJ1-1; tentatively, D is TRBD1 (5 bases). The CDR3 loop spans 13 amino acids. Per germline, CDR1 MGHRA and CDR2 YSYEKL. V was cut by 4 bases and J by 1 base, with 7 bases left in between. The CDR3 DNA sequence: TGCGCCAGCAGCCGCCAGGGGAACACTGAAGCTTTCTTT. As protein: CASSRQGNTEAFF.

CDR3 sequence reads: CASSPSGRTYEQYF. DNA of the CDR3: TGTGCCAGCAGCCCTAGCGGGAGGACCTACGAGCAGTACTTC. The chain carries TRBV7-9 and TRBJ2-7, with TRBD2 identical over 11 bases. Germline V gene sequence: CDR1 SEHNR, CDR2 FQNEAQ (reference sequence). V gave up 5 bases and J gave up 2 bases; unmatched junction bases: 2. The length of the CDR3 is 14 residues.